Each of the 14 T cell receptor beta chains below was sequenced from the same sample in a study of T-cell reconstitution after alpha-beta-depleted transplantation in children (dated by TCRdb to between 2015 and 2016). Preparation of the library involved PCR. This sample was sequenced with an Illumina HiSeq 2500. To normalize quantification of the TCRbeta repertoire, the TCR libraries were built with molecular barcoding that relied on unique molecular identifiers. TCRdb itself trimmed the public reads at Q25 with fastp, ran MiXCR and retained productive beta chains. Every entry covers one CDR3 protein and lists the most common genes and DNA from its rows. This sample holds around 370,000 distinct CDR3 sequences; under 13% were observed only once. Of the sample, around 2.3% is held by the ten largest clones. Sequencing used PBMCs from the stem cell graft donor, obtained from the stem cell graft. These receptors were collected from a human donor who donated a stem cell graft to a child with acute lymphoblastic leukemia.

Comments on this clonotype: One end of the junction fails to match germline, which may point to a read error. The J gene is TRBJ2-7, the V gene TRBV28; TRBD1 or TRBD2 may be the D gene (6 bases each). The CDR3 length is 14 residues. Looked up from germline, CDR1 is MDHEN and CDR2 is SYDVKM. The CDR3 sequence is CASSPEGDSYDQYF. In DNA form, the CDR3 reads TGTGCCAGCAGTCCGGAGGGGGACTCCTACGACCAGTACTTC. The full variable domain, in which reference TRBV28 and TRBJ2-7 provide the parts outside the CDR3, is DVKVTQSSRYLVKRTGEKVFLECVQDMDHENMFWYRQDPGLGLRLIYFSYDVKMKEKGDIPEGYSVSREKKERFSLILESASTNQTSMYLCASSPEGDSYDQYFGPGTRLTVT.

This clonotype was seen at least ten times. The chain has TRBV7-9 and TRBJ1-5, with TRBD1 identical over 9 bases. V gave up 5 bases and J gave up 5 bases; unmatched junction bases: 4. CDR3 length equals 14 residues. Germline V gene data show CDR1 as SEHNR and CDR2 as FQNEAQ (reference sequence). CDR3 sequence (DNA): TGTGCCAGCAGCCTCGGGACAGGGCATCAGCCCCAGCATTTT. The encoded protein is CASSLGTGHQPQHF.

This clonotype was detected a few times. The genes are TRBV6-1 and TRBJ2-5; D remains unclear. The CDR3 has 8 residues. From germline, CDR1 is MNHNS and CDR2 SASEGT. Trimming took 7 bases from V and 8 from J, leaving 2 bases between them. CDR3 nucleotides: TGTGCCAGCAACACCCAGTACTTC. Translation: CASNTQYF.

The sample holds a few counts of this clonotype. The genes are TRBV11-3 and TRBJ2-4, with D tentatively TRBD1 or TRBD2 (5 bases each). CDR3 length: 14 amino acids. The V gene's germline CDR1 is SGHNT and CDR2 YENEEA. V lost 5 bases, J lost 4 bases, and 12 bases lay in between. The CDR3 loop is CASSPGTDKNIQYF. Here the CDR3 DNA reads TGTGCCAGCAGCCCAGGGACCGATAAAAACATTCAGTACTTC. The full variable domain, rest sourced from reference TRBV11-3 and TRBJ2-4, is EAGVVQSPRYKIIEKKQPVAFWCNPISGHNTLYWYLQNLGQGPELLIRYENEEAVDDSQLPKDRFSAERLKGVDSTLKIQPAELGDSAVYLCASSPGTDKNIQYFGAGTRLSVL.

The sample holds a few counts of this clonotype. As DNA, the CDR3 is TGCAGTGCTAGAGATGGGAGGGGAGGGACTGAAGCTTTCTTT. This codes for CSARDGRGGTEAFF. The rearrangement uses TRBV20-1 and TRBJ1-1, with D possibly TRBD1 on 5 matching bases. Germline V lookup: CDR1 DFQATT, CDR2 SNEGSKA (reference sequence). V lost 0 bases and J 5 bases, leaving 13 bases between the germline ends. This CDR3 contains 14 residues.

Here the CDR3 reads CSARDSTGGIYNEQFF. The CDR3 DNA reads TGCAGTGCTAGAGATTCGACAGGGGGGATCTACAATGAGCAGTTCTTC. The J gene is TRBJ2-1, the V gene TRBV20-1, with 9 bases that match TRBD1. The junction had 6 bases not matched to a gene; V was cut back by 0 bases and J by 3 bases. Germline lookup yields CDR1 DFQATT and CDR2 SNEGSKA (reference sequence). The CDR3 runs 16 residues.

Concerning this clonotype itself: It may be a read error: a sequence one base away is much more abundant. The rearrangement joins TRBV5-1 to TRBJ2-4, with D unresolved. The CDR3 length is 17 residues. Per germline, CDR1 SGHRS and CDR2 YFSETQ. Trimming pared 1 base from V and 0 bases from J, leaving 14 bases between. CDR3 nucleotide sequence: TGCGCCAGCAGCTTGTGGGGTGGAGAACTAGCCAAAAACATTCAGTACTTC. This codes for CASSLWGGELAKNIQYF.

The CDR3 region is CASSSQRGEQYF. CDR3 sequence (DNA): TGTGCCAGCAGCTCGCAGCGTGGCGAGCAGTACTTC. This rearrangement joins TRBV5-6 to TRBJ2-7; no clear D. Trimming took 3 bases from V and 6 from J, leaving 10 bases between them. Germline lookup yields CDR1 SGHDT and CDR2 YYEEEE. CDR3 length: 12 amino acids.

V usage is TRBV10-3 and J usage is TRBJ2-5; perhaps D is TRBD1 or TRBD2 (5 bases each). The germline V gene has CDR1 ENHRY and CDR2 SYGVKD. The V gene lost 1 base and the J gene lost 5 bases, with 11 bases spanning the gap. This CDR3 region has 14 residues. CDR3 nucleotides: TGTGCCATCAGTGAGTTGCAGGGCGGGGAGACCCAGTACTTC. Residues: CAISELQGGETQYF.

This clonotype has more than one count but fewer than ten. The chain joins TRBV7-3 to TRBJ2-1, with 9 bases lining up with TRBD1. CDR1 and CDR2 from the germline V gene are SGHTA and FQGTGA. The CDR3 covers 15 residues. Trimming cost V 5 bases and J 1 base; bases outside gene matches: 3. CDR3 amino acids: CASSADRGSYNEQFF. DNA of the CDR3: TGTGCCAGCAGCGCGGACAGGGGATCCTACAATGAGCAGTTCTTC.

The genes are TRBV3-1 and TRBJ1-1; 7 bases map to TRBD1. Germline V gene data show CDR1 as LGHDT and CDR2 as YNNKEL (reference sequence). The CDR3 extends over 12 amino acids. Germline trimming cut 3 bases from V and 8 bases from J; bases unmatched to any gene: 3. CDR3 nucleotide sequence: TGTGCCAGCAGCCACGTGGACAGGGAAGCTTTCTTT. Its protein product is CASSHVDREAFF. Full variable domain (missing parts from reference TRBV3-1 and TRBJ1-1): DTAVSQTPKYLVTQMGNDKSIKCEQNLGHDTMYWYKQDSKKFLKIMFSYNNKELIINETVPNRFSPKSPDKAHLNLHINSLELGDSAVYFCASSHVDREAFFGQGTRLTVV.

The rearrangement uses TRBV5-1 and TRBJ1-1; D might be TRBD1 (6 bases). The V gene's germline CDR1 is SGHRS and CDR2 YFSETQ. Trimming cost V 2 bases and J 6 bases, with 14 bases left between them. This CDR3 spans 14 amino acids. The CDR3 here is CASSLGRGGAEAFF. CDR3 bases: TGCGCCAGCAGCTTAGGCAGGGGAGGAGCTGAAGCTTTCTTT. Complete variable domain (other parts from reference TRBV5-1 and TRBJ1-1): KAGVTQTPRYLIKTRGQQVTLSCSPISGHRSVSWYQQTPGQGLQFLFEYFSETQRNKGNFPGRFSGRQFSNSRSEMNVSTLELGDSALYLCASSLGRGGAEAFFGQGTRLTVV.

This clonotype has more than one count but fewer than ten. CDR3 residues: CSASGGNRYNEQFF. The CDR3 DNA sequence: TGCAGTGCTAGTGGGGGGAATCGCTACAATGAGCAGTTCTTC. V usage is TRBV20-1 and J usage is TRBJ2-1; a weak D match, TRBD2 (6 bases). V lost 3 bases and J lost 3, with 12 bases in between. The CDR3 extends over 14 amino acids. Looked up from germline, CDR1 is DFQATT and CDR2 is SNEGSKA (reference sequence).

This clonotype was counted only a few times. This chain uses TRBV5-1 with TRBJ2-5, with D possibly matching TRBD1 (6 bases). Between the trimmed V and J ends, which lost 9 bases and 6 bases, there was a span of 21 bases. Germline V gives CDR1 SGHRS, CDR2 YFSETQ. This CDR3 is 14 amino acids long. The CDR3 here is CATRGDPTGQTQYF. The CDR3 nucleotides read TGCGCCACCCGGGGCGACCCGACAGGACAGACCCAGTACTTC.